This T cell receptor beta chain was retrieved from a study of blood T cell repertoires in COVID-19. On the study more broadly: PBMCs, B-cell-depleted T cells, or T cells provided the cDNA or gDNA that made up the material.

CDR3 length: 17 amino acids. Assay used: immunoSEQ multiplex PCR; TCRdb lists only in-frame clones, some missing. In the table there are over 65,000 clones, roughly 90% of which are singletons. Sequenced input: peripheral blood. The V gene is TRBV21-1, the J gene TRBJ1-1. TRBV21-1 constitutes a pseudogene. The TCR was taken from a woman of 80 years or more with acute or convalescent COVID-19. The CDR3 region is CASSIREKRGRNTEAFF. The CDR3 nucleotides read TGTGCCAGCAGCATACGAGAAAAGCGGGGACGAAACACTGAAGCTTTCTTT.